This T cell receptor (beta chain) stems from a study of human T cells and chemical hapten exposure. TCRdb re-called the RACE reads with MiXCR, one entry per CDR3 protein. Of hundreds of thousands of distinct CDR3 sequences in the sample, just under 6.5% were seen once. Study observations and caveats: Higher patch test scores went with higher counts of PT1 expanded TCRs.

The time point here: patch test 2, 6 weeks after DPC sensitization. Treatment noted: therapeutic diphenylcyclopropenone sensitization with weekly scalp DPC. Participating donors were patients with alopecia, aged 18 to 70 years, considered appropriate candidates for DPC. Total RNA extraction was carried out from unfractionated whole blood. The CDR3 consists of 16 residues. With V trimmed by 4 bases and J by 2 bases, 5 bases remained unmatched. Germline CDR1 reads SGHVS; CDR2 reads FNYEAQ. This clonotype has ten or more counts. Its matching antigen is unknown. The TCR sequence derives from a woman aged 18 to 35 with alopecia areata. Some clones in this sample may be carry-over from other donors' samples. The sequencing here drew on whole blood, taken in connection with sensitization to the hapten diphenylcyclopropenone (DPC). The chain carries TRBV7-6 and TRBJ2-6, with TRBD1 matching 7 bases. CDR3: CASSSIDRAGANVLTF. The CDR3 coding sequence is TGTGCCAGCAGCTCTATAGACAGGGCTGGGGCCAACGTCCTGACTTTC.